This T cell receptor beta chain was retrieved from a study of OX40 agonist ivuxolimab in advanced cancers. Some background on the complete study: Ivuxolimab was an agonistic, fully human IgG2 monoclonal antibody directed against OX40 (CD134), a costimulatory receptor. Partial responses occurred in three dose-escalation patients, of whom one had hepatocellular carcinoma and two had cutaneous melanoma. The point of sequencing TCRbeta in the periphery was to test whether ivuxolimab changed TCR sequence diversity and drove clonal T-cell expansion. Of the roughly 51 dose-escalation patients, hepatocellular carcinoma was present in roughly 19, melanoma in roughly 15, renal cell carcinoma in 9 and head and neck cancer in 9. Patients were allowed to have had prior anti-PD-1, anti-PD-L1 or anti-CTLA-4 therapy, and 40% of the dose-escalation patients had been treated with checkpoint inhibitors. The dose-escalation cohort was about 83% male with a mean age of approximately 60 years, ranging from 23 to 79. The paper reports the monotherapy dose-escalation portion (N of about 47 patients) of the phase I ivuxolimab trial. Intravenous ivuxolimab was administered to patients every 2 weeks at six dose levels: 0.01, 0.1, 0.3, 1.5, 3 and 10 mg/kg.

The CDR3, from cysteine to phenylalanine, totals 15 residues. CDR3 DNA only is kept here, 45 bases in frame from base 1. The germline V gene provides CDR1 SGHAT and CDR2 FQNNGV. Relative to germline, V is 5 bases shorter and J is 0 bases shorter, with 11 bases between their ends. The trial excluded patients who had a history of autoimmune disease or were on systemic immunosuppression. Peripheral blood for TCR sequencing was collected from all dose cohorts at baseline, on cycle 4 day 1, and on cycle 7 day 1. The samples were taken from a phase I, first-in-human, multicenter, open-label dose-escalation trial of ivuxolimab. Adults with locally advanced or metastatic melanoma, renal cell, hepatocellular, or head and neck squamous cell carcinoma were enrolled in the trial. Before TCR sequencing, CD4+ T cells and CD8+ T cells from peripheral blood were sorted into separate populations. Note on this clone: The clone's antigen remains unknown. No quality values exist for individual bases; no much larger clone is one base distant.

What the work shows at the level of the full study, not this receptor alone: Clonal expansion of both CD4+ and CD8+ blood T cells was observed from baseline to week 6 at doses 0.1 to 3.0 mg/kg. In the 0.1-3.0 mg/kg groups, partial responders were among the patients with the lowest normalized peripheral clonal expansion, particularly in CD8+ T cells. The antigen specificity of the peripheral T cells that underwent clonal expansion was not determined. After ivuxolimab, expanded clones were on average more numerous among CD8+ T cells than among CD4+ T cells. Low levels of normalized T-cell clonal expansion were also shown by some nonresponding patients.

Genomic DNA was isolated from the sorted cells so that the TCRbeta CDR3 region could be sequenced. The immunoSEQ Assay was used for sequencing of TCRbeta CDR3 regions. Here the immuneACCESS table is served through TCRdb, limited to in-frame sequences with V and J called. Missing clones are a known gap in these copies; in checked studies unresolved V genes cover under half, and the rest lacks a known reason. This sample comprises 100,000 or so clones, roughly nine tenths of them detected only once. Of the sample, 3.4% falls within the top ten clones. The chain is assembled from TRBV11-2 and TRBJ2-1, with the identity of the D gene unclear. The sample in question was CD4+ or CD8+ T cells sorted from blood, obtained in a trial of the OX40 agonist ivuxolimab. This sequence originates from an adult with an advanced solid tumor such as melanoma, head and neck, liver or kidney cancer. The CDR3 protein: CASSVGPSSYNEQFF. The sequenced DNA: TGTGCCAGCAGCGTTGGGCCGAGCTCCTACAATGAGCAGTTCTTC.